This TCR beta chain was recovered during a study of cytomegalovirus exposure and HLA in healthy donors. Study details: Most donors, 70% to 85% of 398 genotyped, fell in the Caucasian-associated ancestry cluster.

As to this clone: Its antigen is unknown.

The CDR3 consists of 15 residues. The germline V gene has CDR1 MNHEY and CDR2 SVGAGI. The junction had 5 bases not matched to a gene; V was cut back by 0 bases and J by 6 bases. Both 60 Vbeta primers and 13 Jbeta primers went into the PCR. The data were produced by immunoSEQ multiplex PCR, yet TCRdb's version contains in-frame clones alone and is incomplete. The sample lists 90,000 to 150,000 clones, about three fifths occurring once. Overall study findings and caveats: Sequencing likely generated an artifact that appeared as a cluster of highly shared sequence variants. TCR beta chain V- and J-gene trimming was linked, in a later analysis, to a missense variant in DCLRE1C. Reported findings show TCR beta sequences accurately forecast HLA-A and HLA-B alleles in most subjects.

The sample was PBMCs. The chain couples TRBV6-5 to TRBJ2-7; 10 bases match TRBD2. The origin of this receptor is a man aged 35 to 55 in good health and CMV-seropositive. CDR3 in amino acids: CASSYSGTSVFEQYF. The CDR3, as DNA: TGTGCCAGCAGTTACTCGGGGACTAGCGTCTTCGAGCAGTACTTC.